These 22 T cell receptor beta chains share one sample of origin, sequenced in a study of shared clonotypes between healthy human individuals (dated by TCRdb to 2018 to 2021). Library prep was done by the immunoSEQ multiplex PCR assay. Held by TCRdb, this immuneACCESS table contains in-frame sequences only and omits some clones. Under half of the omission traces to an unresolved V gene where checked; the cause of the rest is unknown. In this sample the table shows fewer than 850,000 clones, roughly 78% of which occur a single time. Together, the top ten hold around 1.8% of the sample. The sample comprised memory CD4+ T cells sorted from blood. Read against the paper, the sample's cell subset or site label means: CD45RA-negative fraction. The receptors stem from a woman aged 25 to 39 in good health.

The chain combines TRBV19 with TRBJ2-2, with 8 bases fitting TRBD2. The CDR3 loop spans 16 amino acids. The ends lost 3 bases at V and 3 bases at J; junction bases unmatched: 6. Germline V lookup: CDR1 LNHDA, CDR2 SQIVND (reference sequence). CDR3 loop: CASSIPGRGDTGELFF. DNA of the CDR3: TGTGCCAGTAGTATCCCCGGGAGGGGTGACACCGGGGAGCTGTTTTTT.

Only a few counts were recorded for this clone. CDR3 sequence reads: CASSRIILGETQYF. CDR3 nucleotide sequence: TGTGCCAGCAGCCGCATTATCCTCGGAGAGACCCAGTACTTC. This chain joins TRBV5-8 and TRBJ2-5; D is undetermined. There are 14 residues in the CDR3. V gave up 4 bases and J gave up 4 bases, with 14 bases separating them. Germline CDR1 is SGHTS and CDR2 is YDEGEE.

V is TRBV19 and J is TRBJ1-3, with 8 bases lining up with TRBD1. V dropped 7 bases and J dropped 0; count of bases not matched to a gene: 2. CDR1 LNHDA and CDR2 SQIVND come from the germline V gene (reference sequence). The CDR3 is made up of 14 amino acids. CDR3 protein: CASIGTGSGNTIYF. The CDR3 DNA reads TGTGCCAGTATTGGGACAGGCTCTGGAAACACCATATATTTT.

As to this clone: Other DNA sequences from this sample encode an identical CDR3 as well. The CDR3 spells CASSVGLAGGETQYF. The CDR3 DNA reads TGTGCCAGCAGCGTAGGTCTAGCGGGAGGAGAGACCCAGTACTTC. The chain combines TRBV9 with TRBJ2-5, with 11 bases aligning to TRBD2. Germline V gene lookup returns CDR1 SGDLS and CDR2 YYNGEE. V gave up 0 bases and J gave up 4 bases; unmatched junction bases: 2. The CDR3 has 15 amino acids.

As regards this clone: Different DNA sequences within this sample yield the same CDR3. The chain recombines TRBV27 with TRBJ2-2; no clear D. CDR3 length equals 14 residues. Germline V lookup: CDR1 MNHEY, CDR2 SMNVEV (reference sequence). The V end lost 3 bases, the J end lost 3 bases, and 8 bases lay between the germline ends. The CDR3 loop reads CASSFGGYTGELFF. The CDR3 DNA reads TGTGCCAGCAGTTTCGGTGGATACACCGGGGAGCTGTTTTTT.

The chain combines TRBV27 with TRBJ2-7; TRBD1 matches 7 bases. This CDR3 has 16 residues. Germline CDR1 and CDR2: MNHEY and SMNVEV (reference sequence). The V and J ends lost 5 bases and 2 bases, in that order; junction bases with no gene match: 12. The CDR3 nucleotides are TGTGCCAGCAGTCGCAATGGACAGGTAGCTACCTACGAGCAGTACTTC. This translates into CASSRNGQVATYEQYF.

The gene calls are TRBV27 and TRBJ2-7; D unresolved. The CDR3 has 15 amino acids. The germline V and J ends were trimmed by 8 bases and 7 bases, with 24 bases remaining between them. From germline, CDR1 is MNHEY and CDR2 SMNVEV (reference sequence). This chain's CDR3 is CASALSLGHRTEQYF. In DNA form, the CDR3 reads TGTGCCAGCGCTCTGTCCTTAGGTCATCGTACGGAGCAGTACTTC.

The rearrangement links TRBV5-8 to TRBJ2-7; TRBD2 is a possible D gene (6 bases). The CDR3 covers 14 residues. Germline CDR1 reads SGHTS; CDR2 reads YDEGEE. V lost 5 bases to trimming and J lost 1 base, with 13 bases between them. Written as DNA, the CDR3 is TGTGCCAGCAGGGGGAGGAAAGGGTCCTACGAGCAGTACTTC. Its protein is CASRGRKGSYEQYF. The whole variable domain, remainder taken from reference TRBV5-8 and TRBJ2-7, is EAGVTQSPTHLIKTRGQQATLRCSPISGHTSVYWYQQALGLGLQFLLWYDEGEERNRGNFPPRFSGRQFPNYSSELNVNALELEDSALYLCASRGRKGSYEQYFGPGTRLTVT.

The chain has TRBV11-2 and TRBJ1-1; D might be TRBD1 (6 bases). Trimming left V 0 bases short and J 6 bases short, with 14 bases between. Germline values: CDR1 SGHAT, CDR2 FQNNGV. The CDR3 runs to 15 residues. The CDR3, as DNA: TGTGCCAGCAGCTTAGACCAGGGGCGGGTCCCTGAAGCTTTCTTT. Its translation: CASSLDQGRVPEAFF.

CDR3 in DNA: TGTGCCAGCAGCCAAGATTCGTCCCGGGGGACCCAGTACTTC. The encoded protein is CASSQDSSRGTQYF. The chain combines TRBV14 with TRBJ2-5, with D possibly TRBD2 on 5 matching bases. The germline CDR1 and CDR2 sequences are SGHDN and FVKESK. The CDR3 runs 14 residues. V lost 0 bases and J 7 bases, leaving 12 bases between the germline ends. Full variable domain (outside the CDR3, taken from reference TRBV14 and TRBJ2-5): EAGVTQFPSHSVIEKGQTVTLRCDPISGHDNLYWYRRVMGKEIKFLLHFVKESKQDESGMPNNRFLAERTGGTYSTLKVQPAELEDSGVYFCASSQDSSRGTQYFGPGTRLLVL.

DNA for the CDR3: TGTGCCAGTAGTATAAAGGGCGGACAGGAAAAATACGAGCAGTACTTC. It specifies CASSIKGGQEKYEQYF. The gene calls are TRBV19 and TRBJ2-7, with 7 nucleotides matching TRBD1. V lost 2 bases and J lost 4; bases outside the gene matches: 11. Germline V gene lookup returns CDR1 LNHDA and CDR2 SQIVND (reference sequence). This CDR3 comprises 16 residues.

This chain connects TRBV19 to TRBJ1-4, with unresolved D. CDR1 is LNHDA, CDR2 SQIVND, per germline (reference sequence). This CDR3 region has 12 residues. The V and J ends lost 6 bases and 6 bases respectively, with 8 bases between them. CDR3 loop: CASRDVYEKLFF. CDR3 nucleotide sequence: TGTGCCAGTAGGGATGTGTATGAAAAACTGTTTTTT. Full variable domain (outside the CDR3, taken from reference TRBV19 and TRBJ1-4): DGGITQSPKYLFRKEGQNVTLSCEQNLNHDAMYWYRQDPGQGLRLIYYSQIVNDFQKGDIAEGYSVSREKKESFPLTVTSAQKNPTAFYLCASRDVYEKLFFGSGTQLSVL.

The V call is TRBV28, the J call TRBJ2-1; 12 nucleotides match TRBD2. The CDR3 covers 17 residues. Unmatched junction bases numbered 10, after V lost 4 bases and J lost 6 bases. Per germline, CDR1 MDHEN and CDR2 SYDVKM. The CDR3 nucleotides are TGTGCCAGCAGTTCACCCGCCCTAGCGGGAGGGCCCAATGAGCAGTTCTTC. Amino acids: CASSSPALAGGPNEQFF.

V is TRBV28 and J is TRBJ1-1; 7 positions match TRBD1. CDR3 length equals 17 residues. V lost 2 bases, J lost 1 base, and 10 bases stayed unmatched. The germline gives CDR1 MDHEN, CDR2 SYDVKM. The CDR3 DNA follows: TGTGCCAGCAGTTTACTCTTCGGGACAGCCACGAACACTGAAGCTTTCTTT. Protein product: CASSLLFGTATNTEAFF.

This clone was picked up many times. The chain joins TRBV5-6 to TRBJ2-3, with 12 bases fitting TRBD1. The trim removed 0 bases at V and 5 bases at J, leaving 7 bases unmatched. Germline values: CDR1 SGHDT, CDR2 YYEEEE. CDR3 length: 17 residues. The CDR3 DNA follows: TGTGCCAGCAGCTTGGTCCCGGGACAGGGGGCCGGAGATACGCAGTATTTT. The encoded protein is CASSLVPGQGAGDTQYF.

V is TRBV28 and J is TRBJ2-7, with D possibly matching TRBD1 (5 bases). The CDR3 loop spans 13 amino acids. Germline V lookup: CDR1 MDHEN, CDR2 SYDVKM. The ends were cut back, 6 bases at V and 5 bases at J, with 14 bases in the middle. The DNA of the CDR3 is TGTGCCAGCAGAGAGGACACTACGGACGAGCAGTACTTC. Residues: CASREDTTDEQYF.

The V call is TRBV28, the J call TRBJ1-5; weak D call: TRBD1 (5 bases). CDR3 length: 15 residues. Looked up from germline, CDR1 is MDHEN and CDR2 is SYDVKM. V lost 10 bases, J lost 6 bases, and 22 bases lay in between. The CDR3 here is CATKNGGYFFQPQHF. The CDR3 DNA follows: TGTGCCACAAAGAACGGGGGGTACTTCTTTCAGCCCCAGCATTTT.

This clone was observed a single time. CDR3 coding DNA: TGTGCCAGCAGTTTAAGGTCGCAGGGGGCAACTAATGAAAAACTGTTTTTT. This gives the protein CASSLRSQGATNEKLFF. This chain uses TRBV27 with TRBJ1-4; 7 nucleotides match TRBD1. CDR1 is MNHEY and CDR2 is SMNVEV in the germline V gene (reference sequence). Germline trimming cut 2 bases from V and 0 bases from J; bases unmatched to any gene: 6. The CDR3 is made up of 17 amino acids.

The chain recombines TRBV28 with TRBJ2-1; TRBD2 matches 10 bases. CDR1 and CDR2 (germline): MDHEN, SYDVKM. V was clipped by 6 bases and J by 7 bases; unmatched bases: 9. The length of the CDR3 is 15 residues. CDR3 protein: CASSTSGRAANEQFF. The CDR3 DNA reads TGTGCCAGCAGCACCAGCGGGAGGGCCGCGAATGAGCAGTTCTTC. The full variable domain, in which reference TRBV28 and TRBJ2-1 provide the parts outside the CDR3, is DVKVTQSSRYLVKRTGEKVFLECVQDMDHENMFWYRQDPGLGLRLIYFSYDVKMKEKGDIPEGYSVSREKKERFSLILESASTNQTSMYLCASSTSGRAANEQFFGPGTRLTVL.

DNA for the CDR3: TGTGCCAGTAGTTCCGTCGGCTATGGCTACACCTTC. Protein product: CASSSVGYGYTF. The chain links TRBV19 to TRBJ1-2; D remains ambiguous. V was clipped by 5 bases and J by 4 bases, with 8 bases between them. Per the germline V gene, CDR1 is LNHDA and CDR2 is SQIVND (reference sequence). The CDR3 sequence is 12 residues long.

The CDR3 is CASSLGEGAQKAYGYTF. The CDR3 DNA sequence: TGCGCCAGCAGCTTGGGGGAGGGGGCGCAAAAGGCCTATGGCTACACCTTC. The chain has TRBV5-1 and TRBJ1-2, with 7 bases identical to TRBD1. The germline CDR1 and CDR2 sequences are SGHRS and YFSETQ. The junction had 12 bases not matched to a gene; V was cut back by 0 bases and J by 4 bases. The CDR3 extends over 17 amino acids.

In DNA form, the CDR3 reads TGCGCCAGCAGTGACGAGAGGGGTAATGAAAAACTGTTTTTT. It translates to CASSDERGNEKLFF. The chain uses TRBV10-2 and TRBJ1-4, with D possibly matching TRBD1 (5 bases). Germline V gene lookup returns CDR1 WSHSY and CDR2 SAAADI. This CDR3 is 14 amino acids long. Trimming left V 3 bases short and J 4 bases short, with 9 bases between.